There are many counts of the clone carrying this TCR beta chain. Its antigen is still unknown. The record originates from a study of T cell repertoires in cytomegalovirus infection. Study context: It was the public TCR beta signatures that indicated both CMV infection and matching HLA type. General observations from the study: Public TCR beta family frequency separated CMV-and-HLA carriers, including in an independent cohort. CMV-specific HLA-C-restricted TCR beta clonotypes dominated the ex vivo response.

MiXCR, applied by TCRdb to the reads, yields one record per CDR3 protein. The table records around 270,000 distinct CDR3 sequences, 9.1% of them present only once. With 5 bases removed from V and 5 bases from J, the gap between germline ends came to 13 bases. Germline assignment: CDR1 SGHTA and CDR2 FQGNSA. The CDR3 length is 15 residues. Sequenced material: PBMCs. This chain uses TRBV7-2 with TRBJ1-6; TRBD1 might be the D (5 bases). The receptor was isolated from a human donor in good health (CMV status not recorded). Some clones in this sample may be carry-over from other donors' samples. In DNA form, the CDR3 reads TGTGCCAGCAGCCGCCCTAGGGGTGATAATTCACCCCTCCACTTT. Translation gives CASSRPRGDNSPLHF.